The TCR beta chain described here comes from a study of siplizumab effects on memory and regulatory T cells. TCRdb's table, derived via immunoSEQ multiplex PCR, lists solely in-frame clones and lacks some. The sample carries 70,000 to 95,000 clones, roughly 96% recorded once. Germline V CDR1 and CDR2: SGHKS, YYEKEE (reference sequence). Trimming removed 3 bases from V and 4 bases from J, with 5 bases in between. The CDR3 sequence is 12 residues long. Unstimulated naive, memory, effector memory and TEMRA subsets were also sequenced, drawn from three donor pairs. The chain recombines TRBV5-5 with TRBJ1-5, with unresolved D. Sequences were obtained from naive CD4+ T cells sorted from blood. This clonotype was obtained from a human donor in good health. The CDR3 protein is CASSSLNQPQHF. The CDR3 coding sequence is TGTGCCAGCAGCTCCTTGAATCAGCCCCAGCATTTT. The whole variable domain, filled in from reference TRBV5-5 and TRBJ1-5, reads DAGVTQSPTHLIKTRGQQVTLRCSPISGHKSVSWYQQVLGQGPQFIFQYYEKEERGRGNFPDRFSARQFPNYSSELNVNALLLGDSALYLCASSSLNQPQHFGDGTRLSIL.